This is a list of T cell receptor beta chains from one sample in a study of Ad26.COV2.S vaccination and SARS-CoV-2 variants. Some clones are missing from TCRdb's copy, which holds only in-frame ones; the method was immunoSEQ multiplex PCR. The data show approximately 420,000 clones, 88% seen once. Source: peripheral blood, taken in a trial of Ad26.COV2.S vaccine versus placebo. The receptors were sampled from a person aged 18-65 years who received the Ad26.COV2.S COVID-19 vaccine or a placebo. The CDR3 runs from the conserved cysteine through the conserved F or W. The D gene is left open where the match is weak. Part of the rows lack a size; the others show once, few, many or a class for expanded clones.

j_call clone_size d_call v_call cdr3_nt cdr3_aa
TRBJ2-5 - - TRBV5-1 TGCGCCAGCAGCTTGCCGGCGTCGGCCCAGTACTTC CASSLPASAQYF
TRBJ2-5 - TRBD2 TRBV4-2 TGTGCCAGCAGCCAACAAGGTGGAGGCGGGGGAGAGACCCAGTACTTC CASSQQGGGGGETQYF
TRBJ2-3 - TRBD2 TRBV15 TGTGCCACCAGCCCCTACCTACTCGGCGCGGGGGGCCCCCAGCGCACAGATACGCAGTATTTT CATSPYLLGAGGPQRTDTQYF
TRBJ1-2 - TRBD1 TRBV18 TGTGCCAGCTCACCACTCGTTTGGGACAGGGATACTAACTATGGCTACACCTTC CASSPLVWDRDTNYGYTF
TRBJ1-2 - - TRBV28 TGTGCCAGCAGTTTATACCCCAACAGGGCTGGCTACACCTTC CASSLYPNRAGYTF
TRBJ1-4 - - TRBV11-3 TGTGCCAGCAGCCTCCGAGCAACGGCTGAAAAACTGTTTTTT CASSLRATAEKLFF
TRBJ2-3 - TRBD2 TRBV5-4 TGTGCCAGCAGCTTGTGGGGGGGTCCAGATACGCAGTATTTT CASSLWGGPDTQYF
TRBJ2-3 - - TRBV12-3/TRBV12-4 TGTGCCAGCAGGGGGGGACGAGATACGCAGTATTTT CASRGGRDTQYF
TRBJ1-5 few - TRBV7-9 TGTGCCAGCAGCTTACAGGGTGTTGGTCAGCCCCAGCATTTT CASSLQGVGQPQHF
TRBJ1-1 - TRBD1 TRBV19 TGTGCCAGTAGTATAGTTCGGACAGGCAGGAACACTGAAGCTTTCTTT CASSIVRTGRNTEAFF
TRBJ1-2 - - TRBV6-4 TGTGCCAGCAGTGTCATGCCCGGCGCTAACTATGGCTACACCTTC CASSVMPGANYGYTF
TRBJ1-6 - - TRBV5-1 TGCGCCAGCAGCTTGGAGGGCAGTGTAAATTCACCCCTCCACTTT CASSLEGSVNSPLHF
TRBJ2-3 - - TRBV5-8 TGTGCCAGCACCCCCGACAGGAGAACACGCACAGATACGCAGTATTTT CASTPDRRTRTDTQYF
TRBJ1-4 - - TRBV7-9 TGTGCCAGCAGCTTAGGTGGGGACGAAAAACTGTTTTTT CASSLGGDEKLFF
TRBJ1-1 once - TRBV2 TGTGCCAGCAGTGAACCCTGGGAAGCTTTCTTT CASSEPWEAFF
TRBJ2-1 - - TRBV29-1 TGCAGCGTTGAAGATCCTCGCTTTTACAATGAGCAGTTCTTC CSVEDPRFYNEQFF
TRBJ2-2 - TRBD2 TRBV9 TGTGCCAGCAGCGTAGTTGGCGGGGGGGCCACCGGGGAGCTGTTTTTT CASSVVGGGATGELFF
TRBJ2-7 - - TRBV12-3/TRBV12-4 TGTGCCAGCAGTTTAGACTATCCCTACGAGCAGTACTTC CASSLDYPYEQYF
TRBJ2-1 - - TRBV18 TGTGCCAGCTCACCATCCAGACACTACAATGAGCAGTTCTTC CASSPSRHYNEQFF
TRBJ2-3 - - TRBV7-2 TGTGCCAGCAGCTTAAACCCCCAGGATACGCAGTATTTT CASSLNPQDTQYF
TRBJ1-1 - - TRBV7-8 TGTGCCAGCAGCCCGACGGGGGGGCTTGAGAACACTGAAGCTTTCTTT CASSPTGGLENTEAFF
TRBJ2-1 - - TRBV7-2 TGTGCCAGCAACTCGGGGACATACTCCTACAATGAGCAGTTCTTC CASNSGTYSYNEQFF
TRBJ1-1 - TRBD1 TRBV6-5 TGTGCCAGCAGTTACTCAGGGGGCGAAGGCACTGAAGCTTTCTTT CASSYSGGEGTEAFF
TRBJ2-7 - - TRBV11-2 TGTGCCAGCACCGCCGGCGCTGGGGGCGAGCAGTACTTC CASTAGAGGEQYF
TRBJ2-5 - TRBD1 TRBV5-4 TGTGCCAGCAGCGGCCGACAGGGGGCGGAGACCCAGTACTTC CASSGRQGAETQYF
TRBJ1-5 - - TRBV6-6 TGTGCCAGCAGTAAGGACAGCTATAGCAATCAGCCCCAGCATTTT CASSKDSYSNQPQHF
TRBJ2-5 - - TRBV27 TGTGCCAGCAGCAGCGACGGACCACAAGAGACCCAGTACTTC CASSSDGPQETQYF
TRBJ1-1 - - TRBV7-9 TGTGCCAGCAGTTCAGGACAGATAATTGAAGCTTTCTTT CASSSGQIIEAFF
TRBJ2-2 - - TRBV7-2 TGTGCCAGCAGCCCAGCCGTCCTGACCGGGGAGCTGTTTTTT CASSPAVLTGELFF
TRBJ2-3 - - TRBV2 TGTGCCAGCAGTCGCAGGACCTCAAGCACAGATACGCAGTATTTT CASSRRTSSTDTQYF
TRBJ2-4 - - TRBV4-2 TGTGCCAGCAGCCAAGATTGGGGGACCCAGGGAAACATTCAGTACTTC CASSQDWGTQGNIQYF
TRBJ2-3 - TRBD2 TRBV3-1/TRBV3-2 TGTGCCAGCAGCCACGGGACTAGAAGCACAGATACGCAGTATTTT CASSHGTRSTDTQYF
TRBJ1-2 - TRBD1 TRBV6-5 TGTGCCAGCAGGGAGGAGGGGGCGCTGAACTATGGCTACACCTTC CASREEGALNYGYTF
TRBJ2-3 - - TRBV7-8 TGTGCCAGCAGCTTCGCATACAGGGCTAGGACAGATACGCAGTATTTT CASSFAYRARTDTQYF
TRBJ1-3 - - TRBV13 TGTGCCAGCAGCTTACCCCGACAGGGAAACACCATATATTTT CASSLPRQGNTIYF
TRBJ1-3 - TRBD1 TRBV7-9 TGTGCCAGCAGCGTCGGGACAGGGTTTACTGGAAACACCATATATTTT CASSVGTGFTGNTIYF
TRBJ2-3 - - TRBV5-1 TGCGCCAGCAAACCGGACAGCACAGATACGCAGTATTTT CASKPDSTDTQYF
TRBJ1-1 - TRBD1 TRBV5-1 TGCGCCAGCAGCTTGTTACAGGGGGAGTCTGAAGCTTTCTTT CASSLLQGESEAFF
TRBJ1-5 - - TRBV6-2/TRBV6-3 TGTGCCAGCAGTTACTCGGGGCAGCCCCAGCATTTT CASSYSGQPQHF
TRBJ1-2 - - TRBV18 TGTGCCAGCTCACCGGGGCTTTGGACAGAGGGCTACACCTTC CASSPGLWTEGYTF
TRBJ1-1 - TRBD1 TRBV11-2 TGTGCCAGCAGCTTAGGGACAGGGGTGAACACTGAAGCTTTCTTT CASSLGTGVNTEAFF
TRBJ1-5 - - TRBV11-2 TGTGCCAGCAGCCTGCATAGACCCGGAAGTGATCAGCCCCAGCATTTT CASSLHRPGSDQPQHF
TRBJ1-2 - - TRBV3-1/TRBV3-2 TGTGCCAGCAGCCAGGGTCCAGCTGTATCGGTAAACTATGGCTACACCTTC CASSQGPAVSVNYGYTF
TRBJ1-4 - - TRBV7-9 TGTGCCAGCAGCCAAGACGCAACTAATGAAAAACTGTTTTTT CASSQDATNEKLFF
TRBJ2-5 - TRBD2 TRBV28 TGTGCCAGCAGTGTACTAGCGGGGGTGCTGATGGCCCAGTACTTC CASSVLAGVLMAQYF
TRBJ2-1 - - TRBV6-6 TGTGCCAGCAGTTACGGTGTAGCATCCAATGAGCAGTTCTTC CASSYGVASNEQFF
TRBJ1-2 - TRBD1 TRBV7-2 TGTGCCAGCAGCTTAGACCAGGGGGCTACCTATGGCTACACCTTC CASSLDQGATYGYTF
TRBJ1-6 - - TRBV7-9 TGTGCCAGCAGCCCCTCGTGGGGCAGAATTAATTCACCCCTCCACTTT CASSPSWGRINSPLHF
TRBJ2-1 - TRBD2 TRBV4-1 TGCGCCAGCAGCCAAGAAAGCGGGGGGGTCTCGGGAGAGCAGTTCTTC CASSQESGGVSGEQFF
TRBJ2-5 - TRBD2 TRBV5-8 TGTGCCAGCAACTCCGAGCGGGGGGGCCAAGAGACCCAGTACTTC CASNSERGGQETQYF
TRBJ2-7 few TRBD2 TRBV7-2 TGTGCCAGCAGTTCTAGCGGGGGGTATTCCTACGAGCAGTACTTC CASSSSGGYSYEQYF
TRBJ2-7 - TRBD1 TRBV4-2 TGTGCCAGCAGCCAAGATGGGGGGACAGGGCTCTACGAGCAGTACTTC CASSQDGGTGLYEQYF
TRBJ1-1 - - TRBV3-1/TRBV3-2 TGTGCCAGCAGCCAATGGGGGGGCTGGAGTACTGAAGCTTTCTTT CASSQWGGWSTEAFF
TRBJ2-1 - - TRBV3-1/TRBV3-2 TGTGCCAGCAGCCAAGACAATAGCGGTTATGAGCAGTTCTTC CASSQDNSGYEQFF